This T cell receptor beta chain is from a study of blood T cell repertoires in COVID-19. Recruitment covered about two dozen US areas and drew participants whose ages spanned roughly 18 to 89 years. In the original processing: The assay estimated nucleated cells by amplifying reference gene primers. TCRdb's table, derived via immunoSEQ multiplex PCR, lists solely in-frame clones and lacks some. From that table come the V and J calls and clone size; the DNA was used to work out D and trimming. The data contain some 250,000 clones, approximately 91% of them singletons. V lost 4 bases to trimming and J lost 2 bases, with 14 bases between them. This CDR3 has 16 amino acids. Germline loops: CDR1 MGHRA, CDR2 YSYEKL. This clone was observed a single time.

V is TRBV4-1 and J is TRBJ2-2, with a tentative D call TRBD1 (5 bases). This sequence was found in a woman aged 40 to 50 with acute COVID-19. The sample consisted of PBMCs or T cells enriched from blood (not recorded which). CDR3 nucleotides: TGCGCCAGCAGCCGACAGATGACATCCAACACCGGGGAGCTGTTTTTT. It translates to CASSRQMTSNTGELFF.